These 13 T cell receptor beta chains originate from one sample sequenced in a study of CD8 T cells in Susac syndrome. It was with random hexamers that about 0.45 to 1 ug RNA was reverse transcribed. One entry per CDR3 protein, called by TCRdb with MiXCR from the immunoSEQ multiplex PCR reads. The sample gives just over 150,000 distinct CDR3 sequences, around 95% of which show up once; 0.21% is in the top ten. The sequenced material came from CD8+ T cells from PBMCs. The source is a human donor with multiple sclerosis.

This sequence joins TRBV15 and TRBJ2-3; TRBD1 matches 8 bases. J was trimmed by 3 bases and V by 4 bases; bases with no gene match: 15. Germline V gives CDR1 LNHNV, CDR2 YYDKDF (reference sequence). The CDR3 length is 18 residues. Written as DNA, the CDR3 is TGTGCCACCAGCACAAGGGACAGGAGAACCCGGGGGACAGATACGCAGTATTTT. Translated: CATSTRDRRTRGTDTQYF. Full variable domain (remainder filled in from reference TRBV15 and TRBJ2-3): DAMVIQNPRYQVTQFGKPVTLSCSQTLNHNVMYWYQQKSSQAPKLLFHYYDKDFNNEADTPDNFQSRRPNTSFCFLDIRSPGLGDTAMYLCATSTRDRRTRGTDTQYFGPGTRLTVL.

This chain joins TRBV4-1 and TRBJ2-7; D call uncertain. Germline V lookup: CDR1 MGHRA, CDR2 YSYEKL. Deletions cut 0 bases from V and 0 bases from J, with 6 bases between. The CDR3 is 14 residues long. The CDR3 nucleotides read TGCGCCAGCAGCCAAGATCCTAACTCCTACGAGCAGTACTTC. This encodes CASSQDPNSYEQYF.

This chain joins TRBV16 and TRBJ2-1; 8 bases line up with TRBD1. The J segment lost 5 bases and the V segment lost 2 bases, leaving 5 bases of the junction unmatched. The germline V gene has CDR1 KGHSY and CDR2 FQNENV. The CDR3 covers 15 residues. CDR3 loop: CASSQPGQADNEQFF. In nucleotides, the CDR3 is TGTGCCAGCAGCCAACCGGGACAGGCTGACAATGAGCAGTTCTTC.

V usage is TRBV11-1 and J usage is TRBJ1-1; D unclear. This CDR3 contains 15 residues. V was cut by 6 bases and J by 1 base, with 15 bases left in between. The germline gives CDR1 SGHAT, CDR2 FQDESV (reference sequence). In nucleotides, the CDR3 is TGTGCCAGCAGTTACTCCGGGAGCCCGAACACTGAAGCTTTCTTT. Amino acids: CASSYSGSPNTEAFF.

This chain uses TRBV20-1 with TRBJ2-1; D might be TRBD2 (5 bases). CDR1 DFQATT and CDR2 SNEGSKA come from the germline V gene (reference sequence). CDR3 size: 11 residues. Trimming removed 5 bases from V and 8 bases from J, with 10 bases in between. The CDR3: CSAPLVYEQFF. CDR3 DNA sequence: TGCAGTGCTCCACTAGTCTATGAGCAGTTCTTC.

This chain uses TRBV2 with TRBJ1-4; no clear D. Looked up from germline, CDR1 is SNHLY and CDR2 is FYNNEI. The germline V and J ends were trimmed by 6 bases and 10 bases, with 6 bases remaining between them. This CDR3 contains 10 residues. The CDR3 reads CASRGGKLFF. The CDR3 coding sequence is TGTGCCAGCAGGGGAGGAAAACTGTTTTTT.

The chain couples TRBV29-1 to TRBJ2-3; either TRBD1 or TRBD2 may fit D (7 bases each). CDR3 length: 13 amino acids. Trimming stripped 4 bases from V and 7 bases from J, with 15 bases between. The germline V gene has CDR1 SQVTM and CDR2 ANQGSEA. The CDR3 protein is CSVGGRGRNTQYF. The CDR3 region has the DNA TGCAGCGTTGGGGGGAGGGGGCGGAATACGCAGTATTTT.

The chain links TRBV27 to TRBJ1-2; no clear D. Trimming pared 2 bases from V and 4 bases from J, leaving 8 bases between. This CDR3 region has 13 residues. Per the germline V gene, CDR1 is MNHEY and CDR2 is SMNVEV (reference sequence). CDR3 nucleotides: TGTGCCAGCAGTTTAGCTGTTACCTATGGCTACACCTTC. Protein: CASSLAVTYGYTF.

The chain couples TRBV12-3 or TRBV12-4 to TRBJ2-3; D perhaps matches TRBD2 (7 bases). The CDR3 extends over 17 amino acids. V was cut by 6 bases and J by 3 bases, with 22 bases left in between. The CDR3 reads CASSPPRGGVGTDTQYF. CDR3 DNA: TGTGCCAGCAGCCCTCCCCGAGGGGGGGTGGGAACAGATACGCAGTATTTT.

The rearrangement uses TRBV6-2 or TRBV6-3 and TRBJ1-2; 7 nucleotides agree with TRBD1. CDR1 is MNHEY, CDR2 SVGEGT, per germline. The length of the CDR3 is 15 residues. The ends lost 5 bases at V and 7 bases at J; junction bases unmatched: 13. Here the CDR3 DNA reads TGTGCCAGCAGTGATTCACTCTACAGGGGATCTGGCTACACCTTC. This gives the protein CASSDSLYRGSGYTF.

J is TRBJ1-6 and V is TRBV5-6, with D unclear. Germline-derived CDR1 and CDR2 are SGHDT and YYEEEE. The CDR3 contains 16 residues. Trimming removed 4 bases from V and 4 bases from J, with 15 bases in between. The CDR3 nucleotides are TGTGCCAGCAGCAGCAAGGGTGTAAGATATAATTCACCCCTCCACTTT. As protein: CASSSKGVRYNSPLHF.

The chain uses TRBV27 and TRBJ2-1; 7 bases match TRBD2. V lost 8 bases to trimming and J lost 0 bases; unmatched junction nucleotides: 4. CDR1 and CDR2 from the germline V gene are MNHEY and SMNVEV (reference sequence). The CDR3 totals 14 residues. The CDR3 DNA follows: TGTGCCAGCCGCCGCGGGGGCTCCTACAATGAGCAGTTCTTC. Protein product: CASRRGGSYNEQFF.

The V call is TRBV9, the J call TRBJ2-3; maybe TRBD2 (5 bases). Germline V gene data show CDR1 as SGDLS and CDR2 as YYNGEE. The V gene lost 6 bases and the J gene lost 0 bases, with 14 bases spanning the gap. This CDR3 contains 15 residues. CDR3 region: CASTPTGSSTDTQYF. The CDR3 coding sequence is TGTGCCAGCACCCCCACGGGGTCTAGCACAGATACGCAGTATTTT.